A selection of T cell receptor beta chains follows, all from one sample in a study of regulatory dendritic cells for organ transplantation. Clones were sequenced by immunoSEQ multiplex PCR, and TCRdb holds only the in-frame ones, with some missing. Among about 34,000 clones listed, roughly nine tenths were seen once. The sequencing sample was made of naive CD4+ T cells from blood. These receptor sequences come from a human donor in good health. The CDR3 runs from the conserved cysteine through the conserved F or W. Fields, in order: D gene, J gene, clone size, V gene, CDR3 DNA, CDR3 protein. The D gene is left open where the match is weak. The size entry is marked missing in some rows and otherwise reads once, few, many or a size class.

d_call: TRBD2
j_call: TRBJ2-7
clone_size: once
v_call: TRBV11-1
cdr3_nt: TGTGCCAGCAGCTCGGGGACTAGCGGATTCTACGAGCAGTACTTC
cdr3_aa: CASSSGTSGFYEQYF

d_call: .
j_call: TRBJ1-5
clone_size: .
v_call: TRBV19
cdr3_nt: TGTGCCAGTACCGGCGGCAATCAGCCCCAGCATTTT
cdr3_aa: CASTGGNQPQHF

d_call: TRBD1
j_call: TRBJ2-4
clone_size: .
v_call: TRBV19
cdr3_nt: TGTGCCAGTAGTGCCCAAACTACGGGACAGGGATCCTCCAAAAACATTCAGTACTTC
cdr3_aa: CASSAQTTGQGSSKNIQYF

d_call: .
j_call: TRBJ2-7
clone_size: .
v_call: TRBV30
cdr3_nt: TGTGCCTGGAGGGTATGGGGGGGGCCTGCCTACGAGCAGTACTTC
cdr3_aa: CAWRVWGGPAYEQYF

d_call: .
j_call: TRBJ1-2
clone_size: .
v_call: TRBV6-5
cdr3_nt: TGTGCCAGCCAAAACTATGGCTACACCTTC
cdr3_aa: CASQNYGYTF

d_call: .
j_call: TRBJ1-6
clone_size: .
v_call: TRBV2
cdr3_nt: TGTGCCAGCAGGACTCATGTAACAAGAGATTCACCCCTCCACTTT
cdr3_aa: CASRTHVTRDSPLHF

d_call: .
j_call: TRBJ1-1
clone_size: .
v_call: TRBV18
cdr3_nt: TGTGCCAGCTCACGGGGCGGGGGCGCGTTCATGAACACTGAAGCTTTCTTT
cdr3_aa: CASSRGGGAFMNTEAFF

d_call: .
j_call: TRBJ2-7
clone_size: .
v_call: TRBV6-5
cdr3_nt: TGTGCCAGCAAGGTCCAGGGGGGCGGCTCCTACGAGCAGTACTTC
cdr3_aa: CASKVQGGGSYEQYF

d_call: .
j_call: TRBJ2-6
clone_size: .
v_call: TRBV19
cdr3_nt: TGTGCCAGTAATTGGATGGGCTGGGGCAGGGGAACCTCTGGGGCCAACGTCCTGACTTTC
cdr3_aa: CASNWMGWGRGTSGANVLTF

d_call: .
j_call: TRBJ2-5
clone_size: .
v_call: TRBV5-4
cdr3_nt: TGTGCCAGCAGCTTGGATCGGCAAGAGACCCAGTACTTC
cdr3_aa: CASSLDRQETQYF

d_call: TRBD2
j_call: TRBJ2-7
clone_size: once
v_call: TRBV27
cdr3_nt: TGTGCCAGCAGTTTAACAGCCGGGACTAGCGCCAACTACGAGCAGTACTTC
cdr3_aa: CASSLTAGTSANYEQYF

d_call: .
j_call: TRBJ2-2
clone_size: .
v_call: TRBV27
cdr3_nt: TGTGCCAGCAGAACCGGGGAGCTGTTTTTT
cdr3_aa: CASRTGELFF

d_call: TRBD2
j_call: TRBJ2-1
clone_size: .
v_call: TRBV9
cdr3_nt: TGTGCCAGCAGCGTAGCTCAAGGGACTAGTGGTGAGCAGTTCTTC
cdr3_aa: CASSVAQGTSGEQFF

d_call: .
j_call: TRBJ2-5
clone_size: .
v_call: TRBV18
cdr3_nt: TGTGCCAGCTCACCCGGGACGGAAAGCTTACAAGAGACCCAGTACTTC
cdr3_aa: CASSPGTESLQETQYF

d_call: .
j_call: TRBJ2-7
clone_size: .
v_call: TRBV5-4
cdr3_nt: TGTGCCAGCAGCGCCCGGAGAGGGGAAGATCTCTACGAGCAGTACTTC
cdr3_aa: CASSARRGEDLYEQYF

d_call: TRBD1
j_call: TRBJ1-2
clone_size: .
v_call: TRBV29-1
cdr3_nt: TGCAGCGGACTACGGACAGGGGGCGTCGGCTACACCTTC
cdr3_aa: CSGLRTGGVGYTF

d_call: TRBD2
j_call: TRBJ2-7
clone_size: .
v_call: TRBV10-3
cdr3_nt: TGTGCCATCAGTGACGGCGGGAGCAACGAGCAGTACTTC
cdr3_aa: CAISDGGSNEQYF

d_call: TRBD2
j_call: TRBJ2-1
clone_size: .
v_call: TRBV4-1
cdr3_nt: TGCGCCAGCAGCCAAGTCGGACTAGAAGTTGAAGAGCAGTTCTTC
cdr3_aa: CASSQVGLEVEEQFF